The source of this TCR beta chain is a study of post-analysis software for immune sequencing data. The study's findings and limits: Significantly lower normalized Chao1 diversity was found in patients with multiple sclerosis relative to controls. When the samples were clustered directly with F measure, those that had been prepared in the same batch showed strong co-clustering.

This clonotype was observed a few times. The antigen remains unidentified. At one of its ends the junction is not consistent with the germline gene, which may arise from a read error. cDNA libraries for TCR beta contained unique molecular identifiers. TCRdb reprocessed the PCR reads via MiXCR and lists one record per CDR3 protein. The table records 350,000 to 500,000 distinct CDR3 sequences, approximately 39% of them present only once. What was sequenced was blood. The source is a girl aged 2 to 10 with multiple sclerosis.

CDR3 region: CSTVTGGESQYF. CDR3 coding DNA: TGCAGCACTGTGACAGGGGGAGAGTCCCAGTACTTC. V usage is TRBV29-1 and J usage is TRBJ2-5, with 9 bases identical to TRBD1. Germline CDR1 reads SQVTM; CDR2 reads ANQGSEA. The CDR3 sequence is 12 residues long.